This TCR beta chain was obtained from a study of T cells after yellow fever vaccination. Background on the study: It was SMART-Seq v4 Ultra Low Input that prepared the fractions with low cell numbers.

As concerns this clonotype: No antigen is known for it.

V lost 4 bases and J lost 6, with 10 bases in between. The V gene's germline CDR1 is DFQATT and CDR2 SNEGSKA (reference sequence). There are 12 residues in the CDR3. TCRdb re-analysed the 5' RACE reads in MiXCR, keeping a single row per CDR3 protein. The table lists approximately 550,000 distinct CDR3 sequences, around 21% of them singletons. General study results and limits: Most primary-vaccination clones reappeared after the booster (96% CD4, more than 70% CD8).

This receptor was identified in a man aged 25-45 years who received the YFV17D yellow fever vaccine. The chain links TRBV20-1 to TRBJ2-1; D perhaps matches TRBD2 (5 bases). Source: PBMCs, taken 15 days after the yellow fever booster vaccination. CDR3 amino acids: CSANRGSNEQFF. The CDR3 DNA follows: TGCAGTGCTAACCGGGGAAGCAATGAGCAGTTCTTC.